This T cell receptor beta chain emerged from a study of shared clonotypes between healthy human individuals. The CDR3 contains 12 residues. The V gene's germline CDR1 is SGDLS and CDR2 YYNGEE. V dropped 3 bases and J dropped 0 bases, with 3 bases sitting between them. Regarding the study as a whole: Exclusively blood specimens were collected; tissue repertoires likely differ. Genetic and exposure-history diversity was limited by the small donor number.

Each subset's genomic DNA was shared equally among a number of immunoSEQ plates. The protocol was immunoSEQ multiplex PCR, while the TCRdb copy is restricted to in-frame clones and leaves out a portion. The table records approximately 1.9 million clones, approximately 92% of them present only once. Naive-designated CD8 cells lacked CD45RO, were positively enriched for CCR7, and omitted terminally differentiated effector memory CD45RA+ cells. Donors, healthy HIV-negative adults, lacked recent acute infections or vaccinations. This clone has more than one count but fewer than ten. Its antigen is still unknown. Different DNA sequences within this sample yield the same CDR3.

The chain links TRBV9 to TRBJ1-1; D gene unclear. This TCR was sampled from a young man in good health. Some clones in this sample may be carry-over from other donors' samples. The source material was naive CD8+ T cells from PBMCs. The CDR3, as DNA: TGTGCCAGCAGCGCGATGAACACTGAAGCTTTCTTT. It is translated as CASSAMNTEAFF.